A selection of T cell receptor beta chains follows, all from one sample in a study of PD-1 blockade in mismatch repair-deficient tumors. TCRdb's copy holds only in-frame clones and misses some; the assay was immunoSEQ multiplex PCR. The table has 77,000 or so clones, approximately 80% seen once; the top ten hold roughly 5.5%. This sample comprised peripheral blood, obtained 44 weeks after starting pembrolizumab. Receptors were obtained from an adult with mismatch repair-deficient cancer. CDR3s include the opening cysteine and the closing phenylalanine or tryptophan. The order of the fields is CDR3 protein, CDR3 DNA, D gene, J gene, clone size, V gene. The D gene is left open where the match is weak. Part of the rows lack a size; the others show once, few, many or a class for expanded clones.

CDR3aa: CASSMGWGQTSRGYGYTF
CDR3nt: TGTGCCAGTAGTATGGGGTGGGGCCAGACCTCCCGGGGCTATGGCTACACCTTC
d_gene: NA
j_gene: TRBJ1-2
abundance: NA
v_gene: TRBV19

CDR3aa: CASRQGGGTEAFF
CDR3nt: TGTGCCAGCAGACAGGGCGGAGGCACTGAAGCTTTCTTT
d_gene: NA
j_gene: TRBJ1-1
abundance: few
v_gene: TRBV7-3

CDR3aa: CASSRTGSNQPQHF
CDR3nt: TGTGCCAGCAGCCGGACAGGAAGCAATCAGCCCCAGCATTTT
d_gene: TRBD1
j_gene: TRBJ1-5
abundance: NA
v_gene: TRBV9

CDR3aa: CASSQAYTGQSEKLFF
CDR3nt: TGTGCCAGCAGCCAGGCTTATACAGGGCAAAGCGAAAAACTGTTTTTT
d_gene: NA
j_gene: TRBJ1-4
abundance: NA
v_gene: TRBV14

CDR3aa: CSVEAKTVEHRGAVF
CDR3nt: TGCAGCGTTGAAGCGAAGACGGTGGAACACCGGGGAGCTGTTTTT
d_gene: NA
j_gene: TRBJ2-2
abundance: NA
v_gene: TRBV29-1

CDR3aa: CASQTGPNTEAFF
CDR3nt: TGTGCCAGCCAGACAGGGCCGAACACTGAAGCTTTCTTT
d_gene: TRBD1
j_gene: TRBJ1-1
abundance: few
v_gene: TRBV2

CDR3aa: CASSRDRDGTQYF
CDR3nt: TGTGCCAGCAGCCGGGACAGGGACGGGACCCAGTACTTC
d_gene: TRBD1
j_gene: TRBJ2-5
abundance: NA
v_gene: TRBV5-4

CDR3aa: CASSPRWGLDFF
CDR3nt: TGTGCCAGCAGTCCCCGGTGGGGTCTCGATTTCTTT
d_gene: NA
j_gene: TRBJ1-1
abundance: NA
v_gene: TRBV27

CDR3aa: CASTRAGGTGELFF
CDR3nt: TGTGCCAGCACCCGGGCCGGGGGGACCGGGGAGCTGTTTTTT
d_gene: TRBD2
j_gene: TRBJ2-2
abundance: NA
v_gene: TRBV7-3

CDR3aa: CASSRAGQETQYF
CDR3nt: TGTGCCAGCAGCCGTGCCGGACAAGAGACCCAGTACTTC
d_gene: NA
j_gene: TRBJ2-5
abundance: NA
v_gene: TRBV7-3

CDR3aa: CASSYSDTNYGYTF
CDR3nt: TGTGCCAGCAGTTACTCAGACACAAACTATGGCTACACCTTC
d_gene: NA
j_gene: TRBJ1-2
abundance: NA
v_gene: TRBV6-5

CDR3aa: CASSIQALGYGYTF
CDR3nt: TGTGCCAGTAGTATACAGGCTTTGGGCTATGGCTACACCTTC
d_gene: NA
j_gene: TRBJ1-2
abundance: NA
v_gene: TRBV19

CDR3aa: CASSLRLAAQETQYF
CDR3nt: TGTGCCAGCAGCTTAAGGCTAGCGGCACAAGAGACCCAGTACTTC
d_gene: TRBD2
j_gene: TRBJ2-5
abundance: NA
v_gene: TRBV7-9

CDR3aa: CASSEVVGAGGNTIYF
CDR3nt: TGTGCCAGCAGTGAAGTCGTGGGGGCGGGTGGAAACACCATATATTTT
d_gene: NA
j_gene: TRBJ1-3
abundance: NA
v_gene: TRBV6-1

CDR3aa: CAWSDRQETQYF
CDR3nt: TGTGCCTGGAGCGACAGGCAAGAGACCCAGTACTTC
d_gene: NA
j_gene: TRBJ2-5
abundance: NA
v_gene: TRBV30

CDR3aa: CARSGARGGDTQYF
CDR3nt: TGTGCCCGGAGTGGGGCTCGCGGGGGGGATACGCAGTATTTT
d_gene: TRBD2
j_gene: TRBJ2-3
abundance: NA
v_gene: TRBV30

CDR3aa: CASSFGLAGGKETQYF
CDR3nt: TGTGCCAGCAGCTTCGGACTAGCGGGAGGGAAGGAGACCCAGTACTTC
d_gene: TRBD2
j_gene: TRBJ2-5
abundance: NA
v_gene: TRBV11-3

CDR3aa: CASSPSGHEKLFF
CDR3nt: TGTGCCAGCAGTCCCTCAGGACATGAAAAACTGTTTTTT
d_gene: NA
j_gene: TRBJ1-4
abundance: NA
v_gene: TRBV6-6

CDR3aa: CASSVGPKMNTEAFF
CDR3nt: TGTGCCAGCAGCGTAGGTCCAAAAATGAACACTGAAGCTTTCTTT
d_gene: NA
j_gene: TRBJ1-1
abundance: NA
v_gene: TRBV9

CDR3aa: CASSAGARGNTGELFF
CDR3nt: TGTGCCAGCAGCGCGGGGGCGCGGGGGAACACCGGGGAGCTGTTTTTT
d_gene: NA
j_gene: TRBJ2-2
abundance: few
v_gene: TRBV9

CDR3aa: CASSLNRDRGSYEQYF
CDR3nt: TGTGCCAGCAGTCTAAACCGGGACAGGGGCTCCTACGAGCAGTACTTC
d_gene: TRBD1
j_gene: TRBJ2-7
abundance: NA
v_gene: TRBV2

CDR3aa: CASSQFPGALTYEQYF
CDR3nt: TGTGCCAGCAGCCAATTCCCTGGGGCCCTCACCTACGAGCAGTACTTC
d_gene: NA
j_gene: TRBJ2-7
abundance: NA
v_gene: TRBV14

CDR3aa: CASSLEKTSGEAKNIQYF
CDR3nt: TGTGCCAGCAGCTTAGAAAAGACTAGCGGTGAGGCCAAAAACATTCAGTACTTC
d_gene: TRBD2
j_gene: TRBJ2-4
abundance: NA
v_gene: TRBV7-9

CDR3aa: CASSQGADYGYTF
CDR3nt: TGTGCCAGCAGCCAAGGAGCGGACTATGGCTACACCTTC
d_gene: NA
j_gene: TRBJ1-2
abundance: NA
v_gene: TRBV14

CDR3aa: CSGRDSNTDTQYF
CDR3nt: TGCAGCGGTCGGGACAGTAACACAGATACGCAGTATTTT
d_gene: TRBD1
j_gene: TRBJ2-3
abundance: few
v_gene: TRBV29-1

CDR3aa: CASSLSGDATSGANVLTF
CDR3nt: TGTGCCAGCAGTTTATCAGGGGACGCCACATCTGGGGCCAACGTCCTGACTTTC
d_gene: NA
j_gene: TRBJ2-6
abundance: NA
v_gene: TRBV27

CDR3aa: CASSLSIGLAGTDTQYF
CDR3nt: TGTGCCAGCAGTTTATCAATCGGACTAGCGGGAACGGATACGCAGTATTTT
d_gene: TRBD2
j_gene: TRBJ2-3
abundance: NA
v_gene: TRBV28

CDR3aa: CASSLDGTKQYF
CDR3nt: TGTGCCAGCAGCTTAGACGGGACGAAACAGTATTTT
d_gene: NA
j_gene: TRBJ2-3
abundance: NA
v_gene: TRBV7-9

CDR3aa: CASRGTGSSYEQYF
CDR3nt: TGTGCCAGTAGAGGCACCGGGAGTTCCTACGAGCAGTACTTC
d_gene: NA
j_gene: TRBJ2-7
abundance: few
v_gene: TRBV19

CDR3aa: CASSLWEGARDTQYF
CDR3nt: TGTGCCAGCAGCTTATGGGAGGGGGCAAGAGATACGCAGTATTTT
d_gene: NA
j_gene: TRBJ2-3
abundance: NA
v_gene: TRBV5-5

CDR3aa: CASSWSVDAEAFF
CDR3nt: TGTGCCAGCAGTTGGTCAGTCGATGCTGAAGCTTTCTTT
d_gene: NA
j_gene: TRBJ1-1
abundance: few
v_gene: TRBV6-5

CDR3aa: CASSIGGTEEGEAFF
CDR3nt: TGTGCCAGTAGTATTGGCGGGACAGAAGAGGGTGAAGCTTTCTTT
d_gene: TRBD1
j_gene: TRBJ1-1
abundance: NA
v_gene: TRBV19

CDR3aa: CASSSDRRENYGYTF
CDR3nt: TGTGCCAGCAGCTCGGACCGCCGGGAGAACTATGGCTACACCTTC
d_gene: NA
j_gene: TRBJ1-2
abundance: NA
v_gene: TRBV11-2

CDR3aa: CASSPSNGGVFTDTQYF
CDR3nt: TGTGCCAGCAGCCCCTCTAATGGCGGCGTGTTTACAGATACGCAGTATTTT
d_gene: NA
j_gene: TRBJ2-3
abundance: NA
v_gene: TRBV11-3

CDR3aa: CASSRDSTDTQYF
CDR3nt: TGTGCCAGCAGTAGGGATTCCACAGATACGCAGTATTTT
d_gene: NA
j_gene: TRBJ2-3
abundance: NA
v_gene: TRBV5-4

CDR3aa: CASSLREGAPFNYGYTF
CDR3nt: TGTGCCAGCAGCTTACGCGAGGGGGCGCCTTTTAACTATGGCTACACCTTC
d_gene: TRBD1
j_gene: TRBJ1-2
abundance: NA
v_gene: TRBV7-2

CDR3aa: CSVASEYGYTF
CDR3nt: TGCAGCGTTGCCTCCGAATATGGCTACACCTTC
d_gene: NA
j_gene: TRBJ1-2
abundance: NA
v_gene: TRBV29-1

CDR3aa: CASSEELAGGPIGNEQFF
CDR3nt: TGTGCCAGCAGTGAAGAACTAGCGGGAGGGCCGATTGGGAATGAGCAGTTCTTC
d_gene: TRBD2
j_gene: TRBJ2-1
abundance: NA
v_gene: TRBV6-1

CDR3aa: CASSESRDTRLSGNTIYF
CDR3nt: TGCGCCAGCAGTGAGTCCCGGGACACCCGGCTCTCTGGAAACACCATATATTTT
d_gene: NA
j_gene: TRBJ1-3
abundance: NA
v_gene: TRBV10-1

CDR3aa: CASSLEQVTGELFF
CDR3nt: TGCGCCAGCAGCTTGGAACAGGTCACCGGGGAGCTGTTTTTT
d_gene: NA
j_gene: TRBJ2-2
abundance: NA
v_gene: TRBV5-1

CDR3aa: CASSEGPEGYTF
CDR3nt: TGTGCCAGCAGCGAGGGCCCGGAGGGCTACACCTTC
d_gene: NA
j_gene: TRBJ1-2
abundance: NA
v_gene: TRBV11-2